This T cell receptor (beta chain) was documented in a study of OX40 agonist ivuxolimab in advanced cancers. Overall study: Mean age around 60 years, range about 20 to 90; 82.7% male. Past anti-PD-1, anti-PD-L1 or anti-CTLA-4 therapy was accepted, and roughly 40% had received some.

The CDR3 runs to 12 residues. Germline loops: CDR1 SNHLY, CDR2 FYNNEI. V lost 1 base to trimming and J lost 9 bases, with 9 bases between them. Sequenced by immunoSEQ multiplex PCR; TCRdb stores in-frame clones only, minus some. The sample gives tens of thousands of clones, about 88% of which show up once; around 0.29% is in the top ten. The chain carries TRBV2 and TRBJ1-1, with a weak D call TRBD1 (5 bases). The sequenced sample was CD4+ or CD8+ T cells sorted from blood, obtained in a trial of the OX40 agonist ivuxolimab. The receptor was isolated from an adult with an advanced solid tumor such as melanoma, head and neck, liver or kidney cancer. The CDR3 loop reads CASSEGKGKAFF. The CDR3 DNA is TGTGCCAGCAGTGAAGGGAAGGGGAAAGCTTTCTTT.